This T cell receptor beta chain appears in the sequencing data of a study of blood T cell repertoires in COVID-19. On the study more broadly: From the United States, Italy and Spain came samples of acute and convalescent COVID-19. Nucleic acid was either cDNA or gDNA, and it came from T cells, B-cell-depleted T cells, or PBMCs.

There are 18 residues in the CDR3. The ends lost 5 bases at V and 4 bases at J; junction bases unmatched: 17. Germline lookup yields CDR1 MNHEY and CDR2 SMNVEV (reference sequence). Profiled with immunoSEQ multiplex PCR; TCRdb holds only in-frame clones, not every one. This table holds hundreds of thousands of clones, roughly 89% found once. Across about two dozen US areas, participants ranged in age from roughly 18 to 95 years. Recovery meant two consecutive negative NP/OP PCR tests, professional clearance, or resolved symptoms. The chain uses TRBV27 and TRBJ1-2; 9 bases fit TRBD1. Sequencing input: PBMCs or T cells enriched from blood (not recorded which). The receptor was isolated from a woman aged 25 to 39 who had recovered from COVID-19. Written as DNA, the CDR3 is TGTGCCAGCAGTCCGACCTCCACACAGGGGGCGCGTGTCTATGGCTACACCTTC. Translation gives CASSPTSTQGARVYGYTF.